The 28 T cell receptor beta chains below come from one sample, sequenced in a study of blood T cell repertoires in COVID-19. The table came from immunoSEQ multiplex PCR; TCRdb's copy has only in-frame clones and leaves some out. This table has tens of thousands of clones, about nine tenths appearing once. Sequenced: peripheral blood. These TCRs come from a human donor in a cohort sampled during active COVID-19.

This clone was counted between two and nine times. CDR3 sequence reads: CASSQGLAGNNEQFF. The CDR3, as DNA: TGCGCCAGCAGCCAAGGACTAGCGGGGAACAATGAGCAGTTCTTC. This chain connects TRBV4-1 to TRBJ2-1; TRBD2 matches 11 bases. Looked up from germline, CDR1 is MGHRA and CDR2 is YSYEKL. V gave up 1 base and J gave up 5 bases; unmatched junction bases: 1. The CDR3 contains 15 residues.

The chain couples TRBV28 to TRBJ1-4; 8 bases are a match to TRBD1. In germline, CDR1 is MDHEN, CDR2 SYDVKM. J lost 5 bases, V lost 2 bases, and 7 bases had no gene match. The CDR3 has 16 amino acids. The CDR3 DNA is TGTGCCAGCAGTTTAGGAGGCAGGGGGCGAAATGAAAAACTGTTTTTT. Amino acids: CASSLGGRGRNEKLFF.

This clone showed up just a few times. This chain connects TRBV6-2 or TRBV6-3 to TRBJ1-5; D ambiguous. The V gene's germline CDR1 is MNHEY and CDR2 SVGEGT. The CDR3 contains 13 residues. The V and J ends lost 3 bases and 9 bases respectively, with 12 bases between them. Written as DNA, the CDR3 is TGTGCCAGCAGTTATCGGGGTTTGAGGCCCCAGCATTTT. Residues: CASSYRGLRPQHF.

The CDR3 DNA is TGTGCCAGCAGGAGGGAGTCGGATACTGAAGCTTTCTTT. As protein: CASRRESDTEAFF. J is TRBJ1-1 and V is TRBV6-5; D remains unclear. This CDR3 region has 13 residues. Trimming took off 6 bases at V and 5 bases at J, with 13 bases between the two ends. Germline CDR1 MNHEY, CDR2 SVGAGI.

The chain carries TRBV14 and TRBJ2-1; D perhaps matches TRBD1 (8 bases). Trimming removed 4 bases from V and 8 bases from J, with 27 bases in between. CDR3 length: 18 amino acids. The germline CDR1 and CDR2 sequences are SGHDN and FVKESK. The CDR3 region is CASSRTGKWLGGADEQFF. CDR3 in DNA: TGTGCCAGCAGCCGGACAGGGAAGTGGCTAGGGGGGGCCGATGAGCAGTTCTTC.

The chain recombines TRBV9 with TRBJ2-1; TRBD2 matches 7 bases. The V gene end was trimmed by 0 bases and the J gene end by 6 bases; junction bases not matched to a gene: 3. The CDR3 consists of 14 residues. Germline V gives CDR1 SGDLS, CDR2 YYNGEE. CDR3 region: CASSVGTRGNEQFF. DNA for the CDR3: TGTGCCAGCAGCGTAGGGACTAGAGGCAATGAGCAGTTCTTC.

V is TRBV29-1 and J is TRBJ1-2; possible D gene TRBD1, 5 bases. The V end was cut by 4 bases, the J end by 6 bases, with 15 bases between. The CDR3 covers 13 residues. The germline V gene has CDR1 SQVTM and CDR2 ANQGSEA. The CDR3 bases are TGCAGCGTTGGAGGGGCCAGGGAGGATGGCTACACCTTC. Its translation: CSVGGAREDGYTF.

This clone was observed once. This chain links TRBV7-8 with TRBJ1-5; maybe TRBD1 (5 bases). CDR3 length: 13 amino acids. V lost 2 bases to trimming and J lost 5 bases, with 7 bases between them. Germline V gene lookup returns CDR1 SGHVS and CDR2 FQNEAQ. CDR3 in DNA: TGTGCCAGCAGCTTAATAGGGGATCAGCCCCAGCATTTT. Its protein product is CASSLIGDQPQHF.

Notes on this clone: Germline and junction disagree at one end, which may indicate a read error. J is TRBJ2-7 and V is TRBV7-9, with D perhaps TRBD1 (5 bases). CDR3 size: 14 residues. Germline V lookup: CDR1 SEHNR, CDR2 FQNEAQ (reference sequence). The CDR3 DNA is TGTGCCAGCAGCTTAGGAACAGGCCTCTACGCGCAGTACTTC. It specifies CASSLGTGLYAQYF.

The V and J genes are TRBV7-8 and TRBJ2-3, with TRBD2 identical over 8 bases. CDR1 is SGHVS, CDR2 FQNEAQ, per germline. Trimming at V came to 5 bases and at J to 2 bases, leaving 12 bases not matched to a gene. CDR3 length: 17 amino acids. The CDR3 region is CASSPRGGRPYTDTQYF. CDR3 nucleotides: TGTGCCAGCAGCCCAAGGGGCGGGAGGCCTTACACAGATACGCAGTATTTT.

This clone turned up a few times. This rearrangement joins TRBV7-2 to TRBJ2-7; 9 bases agree with TRBD2. J was trimmed by 4 bases and V by 6 bases; bases with no gene match: 7. The CDR3 length is 14 residues. The germline CDR1 and CDR2 sequences are SGHTA and FQGNSA. CDR3 DNA: TGTGCCAGCAGAATAGCGGGAGCGGGTTACGAGCAGTACTTC. This sequence encodes CASRIAGAGYEQYF.

The chain has TRBV13 and TRBJ2-7; D ambiguous. The CDR3 covers 14 residues. Trimming removed 5 bases from V and 7 bases from J, with 18 bases in between. Germline V gene data show CDR1 as PRHDT and CDR2 as FYEKMQ (reference sequence). The CDR3 nucleotides are TGTGCCAGCAGCCGGAGCGTCCCGCTCGGGGAGCAGTACTTC. It is translated as CASSRSVPLGEQYF.

This chain uses TRBV9 with TRBJ2-3; 10 nucleotides line up with TRBD2. The CDR3 sequence is 16 residues long. V shed 3 bases and J 5 bases; nucleotides not matched to a gene: 9. Germline lookup yields CDR1 SGDLS and CDR2 YYNGEE. In DNA, the CDR3 is TGTGCCAGCAGCGAGAGTCCGACTAGCGGGCGAGATACGCAGTATTTT. It translates to CASSESPTSGRDTQYF.

The V and J genes are TRBV7-2 and TRBJ2-1; D is unclear. The germline CDR1 and CDR2 sequences are SGHTA and FQGNSA. Trimming left V 4 bases short and J 3 bases short, with 4 bases between. This CDR3 has 12 residues. CDR3 in DNA: TGTGCCAGCAGCTCCCTCTACAATGAGCAGTTCTTC. Translated, it gives CASSSLYNEQFF.

V is TRBV5-8 and J is TRBJ2-1, with 16 positions matching TRBD2. The CDR3 contains 18 residues. Germline assignment: CDR1 SGHTS and CDR2 YDEGEE. Losses at the gene ends were 4 bases for V and 4 bases for J; bases not matched to a gene: 8. The CDR3 DNA sequence: TGTGCCAGCAGCCGAGCGGGACTAGCGGGAGGGTCTTACAATGAGCAGTTCTTC. Amino acids: CASSRAGLAGGSYNEQFF.

This clone was counted once. V usage is TRBV28 and J usage is TRBJ2-4; D remains ambiguous. This CDR3 is built from 13 residues. V was shortened by 10 bases and J by 0 bases, with 10 bases between the two germline ends. Germline V gives CDR1 MDHEN, CDR2 SYDVKM. CDR3 amino acids: CAISTVAKNIQYF. In DNA, the CDR3 is TGTGCCATTTCGACTGTAGCCAAAAACATTCAGTACTTC.

The V call is TRBV3-1 (or the pseudogene TRBV3-2), the J call TRBJ1-2, with D unresolved. The germline gives CDR1 LGHDT, CDR2 YNNKEL (reference sequence). This CDR3 region has 12 residues. With 1 base removed from V and 8 bases from J, the gap between germline ends came to 8 bases. The CDR3 bases are TGTGCCAGCAGCCAAGGTCCCCGGGGCTACACCTTC. It specifies CASSQGPRGYTF.

V and J are TRBV7-9 and TRBJ1-1, with D hard to call. The CDR3 spans 14 residues. Germline CDR1 is SEHNR and CDR2 is FQNEAQ (reference sequence). The germline V and J ends were trimmed by 2 bases and 6 bases, with 13 bases remaining between them. Here the CDR3 reads CASSLSEGLAEAFF. The CDR3 DNA sequence: TGTGCCAGCAGCTTATCGGAGGGTCTGGCTGAAGCTTTCTTT.

V and J are TRBV5-4 and TRBJ1-2, with 11 nucleotides matching TRBD1. CDR3 length: 15 residues. Germline V gene data show CDR1 as SGHNT and CDR2 as YYREEE (reference sequence). V shed 0 bases, J shed 8 bases, and the junction held 6 bases outside the gene matches. DNA of the CDR3: TGTGCCAGCAGCTTGGCCGGGGACAGGGGGAAAGGCTACACCTTC. Its protein is CASSLAGDRGKGYTF.

The table lists this clone with a few counts. The V call is TRBV28, the J call TRBJ2-1; 11 bases are shared with TRBD2. The CDR3 consists of 17 residues. Germline V CDR1 and CDR2: MDHEN, SYDVKM. Trimming took 7 bases from V and 6 from J; bases not matched to a gene: 14. The CDR3 bases are TGTGCCAGCATCAGTGGGACTAGCGGATTGTCCCCCAATGAGCAGTTCTTC. It encodes CASISGTSGLSPNEQFF.

This CDR3 is CASSVLKTSGIVTQYF. Written as DNA, the CDR3 is TGTGCCAGCAGCGTATTGAAGACTAGCGGGATCGTGACCCAGTACTTC. The chain carries TRBV5-6 and TRBJ2-5; 11 bases line up with TRBD2. The junction had 12 bases not matched to a gene; V was cut back by 4 bases and J by 7 bases. Germline CDR1 reads SGHDT; CDR2 reads YYEEEE. This CDR3 comprises 16 residues.

The chain's CDR3 is CASSYRGLTYEQYF. CDR3 coding DNA: TGTGCCAGCAGTTACAGGGGGTTAACCTACGAGCAGTACTTC. The V gene is TRBV2, the J gene TRBJ2-7; 8 bases agree with TRBD1. Trimming cost V 5 bases and J 2 bases; bases outside gene matches: 5. The CDR3 is 14 residues long. From germline, CDR1 is SNHLY and CDR2 FYNNEI.

This sequence joins TRBV5-1 and TRBJ1-6, with D perhaps matching TRBD1 (6 bases). Germline loops: CDR1 SGHRS, CDR2 YFSETQ. V lost 4 bases, J lost 7 bases, and 21 bases lay in between. This CDR3 contains 17 residues. The CDR3 bases are TGCGCCAGCAGCCCCCGGGTAGGGGGGGATCCAAATTCACCCCTCCACTTT. Translated, it gives CASSPRVGGDPNSPLHF.

The chain combines TRBV4-3 with TRBJ2-1; 8 nucleotides agree with TRBD1. Germline trimming cut 3 bases from V and 3 bases from J; bases unmatched to any gene: 4. This CDR3 is built from 15 residues. Germline loops: CDR1 LGHNA, CDR2 YSLEER. CDR3 sequence reads: CASSHDRGSYNEQFF. CDR3 nucleotides: TGCGCCAGCAGCCACGACAGGGGAAGCTACAATGAGCAGTTCTTC.

V usage is TRBV7-6 and J usage is TRBJ2-5; TRBD2 matches 7 bases. The CDR3 contains 14 residues. The junction had 7 bases not matched to a gene; V was cut back by 5 bases and J by 4 bases. The germline V gene has CDR1 SGHVS and CDR2 FNYEAQ. The CDR3 protein is CASSPLGGSETQYF. CDR3 nucleotide sequence: TGTGCCAGCAGCCCCTTGGGGGGGTCAGAGACCCAGTACTTC.

The chain links TRBV9 to TRBJ2-3; 8 bases match TRBD2. The germline gives CDR1 SGDLS, CDR2 YYNGEE. The length of the CDR3 is 20 residues. V lost 2 bases, J lost 2 bases, and 19 bases stayed unmatched. CDR3 in DNA: TGTGCCAGCAGCGTCCCTAAAACTAGCGGCCGTAAGCCTTCCACAGATACGCAGTATTTT. Translation: CASSVPKTSGRKPSTDTQYF.

The V call is TRBV12-3 or TRBV12-4, the J call TRBJ2-7; 7 bases agree with TRBD1. Losses at the gene ends were 5 bases for V and 12 bases for J; bases not matched to a gene: 10. The CDR3 totals 12 residues. The CDR3 DNA reads TGTGCCAGCAGTCATGGACAGGAACGGCGGTACTTC. Translation gives CASSHGQERRYF.

The chain is built from TRBV5-8 and TRBJ2-6, with no clear D. Per the germline V gene, CDR1 is SGHTS and CDR2 is YDEGEE. CDR3 length: 15 amino acids. V gave up 1 base and J gave up 0 bases, with 5 bases separating them. CDR3 in amino acids: CASSLTASGANVLTF. The CDR3 DNA reads TGTGCCAGCAGCTTGACAGCCTCTGGGGCCAACGTCCTGACTTTC.